These 22 T cell receptor beta chains originate from one sample sequenced in a study of cytomegalovirus exposure and HLA in healthy donors. This PCR relied on a set of 60 Vbeta primers and 13 Jbeta primers. TCRdb's table, derived via immunoSEQ multiplex PCR, lists solely in-frame clones and lacks some. Of around 200,000 clones in the sample, almost 80% were seen once. The sequenced material came from PBMCs. The receptors shown here come from a woman younger than 30 in good health and CMV-seronegative.

This chain joins TRBV11-2 and TRBJ2-4, with D perhaps matching TRBD1 (5 bases). V lost 3 bases to trimming and J lost 0 bases, with 15 bases between them. This CDR3 is built from 17 residues. The germline V gene has CDR1 SGHAT and CDR2 FQNNGV. The CDR3 here is CASSLAGFTLAKNIQYF. CDR3 coding DNA: TGTGCCAGCAGCTTGGCAGGGTTTACCTTAGCCAAAAACATTCAGTACTTC.

The genes are TRBV5-6 and TRBJ1-5, with a possible D match to TRBD1 (6 bases). The germline gives CDR1 SGHDT, CDR2 YYEEEE. With 0 bases removed from V and 1 base from J, the gap between germline ends came to 8 bases. This CDR3 comprises 15 residues. The CDR3 here is CASSLEGGSNQPQHF. The DNA of the CDR3 is TGTGCCAGCAGCTTGGAAGGGGGAAGCAATCAGCCCCAGCATTTT. The variable domain in full, with the rest retrieved from reference TRBV5-6 and TRBJ1-5, is DAGVTQSPTHLIKTRGQQVTLRCSPKSGHDTVSWYQQALGQGPQFIFQYYEEEERQRGNFPDRFSGHQFPNYSSELNVNALLLGDSALYLCASSLEGGSNQPQHFGDGTRLSIL.

The chain couples TRBV9 to TRBJ1-4, with D perhaps matching TRBD1 (6 bases). V lost 1 base to trimming and J lost 0 bases, with 16 bases between them. CDR3 size: 18 residues. Germline CDR1 and CDR2: SGDLS and YYNGEE. CDR3 coding DNA: TGTGCCAGCAGCGTACGAAGGGAAACAGGGACAACTAATGAAAAACTGTTTTTT. This encodes CASSVRRETGTTNEKLFF. Looking up the rest from reference TRBV9 and TRBJ1-4 gives the full variable domain: DSGVTQTPKHLITATGQRVTLRCSPRSGDLSVYWYQQSLDQGLQFLIQYYNGEERAKGNILERFSAQQFPDLHSELNLSSLELGDSALYFCASSVRRETGTTNEKLFFGSGTQLSVL.

The rearrangement joins TRBV5-1 to TRBJ2-2; 10 nucleotides agree with TRBD1. After removal of 6 bases from V and 6 bases from J, the junction contained 11 bases not matched to a gene. The CDR3 sequence is 16 residues long. Germline V gene sequence: CDR1 SGHRS, CDR2 YFSETQ. CDR3 region: CASTSLWGQGSGELFF. For the CDR3, the DNA is TGCGCCAGCACCTCTCTATGGGGACAGGGGTCCGGGGAGCTGTTTTTT.

The chain carries TRBV5-8 and TRBJ2-7; D is perhaps TRBD2 (6 bases). The CDR3 spans 15 residues. With 0 bases removed from V and 5 bases from J, the gap between germline ends came to 15 bases. Germline assignment: CDR1 SGHTS and CDR2 YDEGEE. The CDR3 here is CASSLGGVVRDEQYF. CDR3 nucleotide sequence: TGTGCCAGCAGCTTGGGGGGGGTGGTCCGGGACGAGCAGTACTTC.

The chain recombines TRBV9 with TRBJ2-2, with D hard to call. Per the germline V gene, CDR1 is SGDLS and CDR2 is YYNGEE. The CDR3 is made up of 14 amino acids. Trimming stripped 7 bases from V and 3 bases from J, with 13 bases between. As DNA, the CDR3 is TGTGCCAGCTGCCTCGGGTTGGACACCGGGGAGCTGTTTTTT. Its translation: CASCLGLDTGELFF.

The chain combines TRBV7-8 with TRBJ1-1; 9 nucleotides align to TRBD1. The V gene end was trimmed by 7 bases and the J gene end by 10 bases; junction bases not matched to a gene: 7. This CDR3 spans 12 amino acids. Per germline, CDR1 SGHVS and CDR2 FQNEAQ. CDR3 amino acids: CASKDRGRAAFF. The CDR3 bases are TGTGCCAGCAAGGACAGGGGTCGTGCAGCTTTCTTT.

This clone was counted between two and nine times. V is TRBV6-1 and J is TRBJ2-1; D is ambiguous. This CDR3 is 11 amino acids long. V was cut by 0 bases and J by 12 bases, with 6 bases left in between. CDR1 is MNHNS and CDR2 is SASEGT in the germline V gene. The CDR3 loop is CASSEAQMQFF. DNA of the CDR3: TGTGCCAGCAGTGAAGCTCAGATGCAGTTCTTC.

The V and J genes are TRBV18 and TRBJ1-5; the match to TRBD1 covers 8 bases. The CDR3 length is 15 residues. V lost 6 bases to trimming and J lost 0 bases; unmatched junction nucleotides: 4. In germline, CDR1 is KGHSH, CDR2 LQKENI. CDR3 loop: CASSLGQASNQPQHF. CDR3 coding DNA: TGTGCCAGCTCCCTGGGACAGGCTAGCAATCAGCCCCAGCATTTT.

CDR3 sequence (DNA): TGTGCCAGCAGCCAGACAGGGGGCGTGGACGGGGAGCTGTTTTTT. Its protein product is CASSQTGGVDGELFF. The chain employs TRBV9 and TRBJ2-2, with TRBD1 matching over 10 bases. Germline assignment: CDR1 SGDLS and CDR2 YYNGEE. CDR3 length: 15 residues. Losses at the gene ends were 4 bases for V and 7 bases for J; bases not matched to a gene: 7. Variable domain in full (rest from reference TRBV9 and TRBJ2-2): DSGVTQTPKHLITATGQRVTLRCSPRSGDLSVYWYQQSLDQGLQFLIQYYNGEERAKGNILERFSAQQFPDLHSELNLSSLELGDSALYFCASSQTGGVDGELFFGEGSRLTVL.

This chain links TRBV7-2 with TRBJ2-5, with TRBD1 matching over 9 bases. V lost 5 bases and J lost 6; bases outside the gene matches: 13. This CDR3 spans 16 amino acids. Germline lookup yields CDR1 SGHTA and CDR2 FQGNSA. The CDR3 DNA reads as TGTGCCAGCAGCACCCGAAACCGACAGGGGGGGAAGACCCAGTACTTC. This encodes CASSTRNRQGGKTQYF.

V gene TRBV19 combines with J gene TRBJ1-1, with 7 nucleotides matching TRBD1. The germline V gene has CDR1 LNHDA and CDR2 SQIVND (reference sequence). The CDR3 has 14 amino acids. V lost 5 bases and J lost 7; bases outside the gene matches: 10. The CDR3 sequence: CASSPEQGSGEAFF. Here the CDR3 DNA reads TGTGCCAGTAGTCCCGAACAGGGGTCCGGTGAAGCTTTCTTT.

Of note for this clone: In the same sample, other DNA sequences code for this CDR3. The chain links TRBV6-1 to TRBJ1-2; maybe TRBD1 (6 bases). This CDR3 is 14 amino acids long. Trimming left V 2 bases short and J 4 bases short, with 11 bases between. Germline CDR1 is MNHNS and CDR2 is SASEGT. The CDR3 loop reads CASSERGGFYGYTF. In nucleotides, the CDR3 is TGTGCCAGCAGTGAAAGGGGGGGCTTCTATGGCTACACCTTC.

The CDR3 nucleotides read TGTGCCAGTAGTCCCCGAGGAGGCAACTCCTACGAGCAGTACTTC. This translates into CASSPRGGNSYEQYF. V gene TRBV19 combines with J gene TRBJ2-7; a weak D match, TRBD2 (5 bases). Trimming took 5 bases from V and 0 from J, leaving 14 bases between them. The germline V gene encodes CDR1 LNHDA and CDR2 SQIVND (reference sequence). CDR3 length: 15 residues. Variable domain in full (rest from reference TRBV19 and TRBJ2-7): DGGITQSPKYLFRKEGQNVTLSCEQNLNHDAMYWYRQDPGQGLRLIYYSQIVNDFQKGDIAEGYSVSREKKESFPLTVTSAQKNPTAFYLCASSPRGGNSYEQYFGPGTRLTVT.

This clone was picked up a small number of times. The genes are TRBV14 and TRBJ1-4; no clear D. The CDR3 extends over 12 amino acids. V was shortened by 1 base and J by 12 bases, with 9 bases between the two germline ends. Germline-derived CDR1 and CDR2 are SGHDN and FVKESK. DNA of the CDR3: TGTGCCAGCAGCCAAGTACGGGGAGAACTGTTTTTT. This translates into CASSQVRGELFF.

This sequence joins TRBV7-9 and TRBJ1-1, with D possibly matching TRBD1 (6 bases). The CDR3 covers 16 residues. V lost 4 bases to trimming and J lost 3 bases, with 18 bases between them. CDR1 is SEHNR, CDR2 FQNEAQ, per germline (reference sequence). In nucleotides, the CDR3 is TGTGCCAGCAGCTCCCTCGGGGGGCGTCGAGACACTGAAGCTTTCTTT. This sequence encodes CASSSLGGRRDTEAFF.

The V and J genes are TRBV4-1 and TRBJ1-5, with D possibly being TRBD1 (5 bases). Germline CDR1 reads MGHRA; CDR2 reads YSYEKL. V was pared by 0 bases and J by 1 base, with 7 bases between. This CDR3 spans 15 amino acids. CDR3 DNA: TGCGCCAGCAGCCAAGACAGGGCGAGCAATCAGCCCCAGCATTTT. Encoded protein: CASSQDRASNQPQHF.

This chain joins TRBV30 and TRBJ2-3, with TRBD2 identical over 10 bases. The CDR3 is 14 amino acids. V gave up 5 bases and J gave up 2 bases; unmatched junction bases: 4. Germline V gene lookup returns CDR1 GTSNPN and CDR2 SVGIG (reference sequence). The CDR3 protein is CAWGLAAVTDTQYF. CDR3 coding DNA: TGTGCCTGGGGACTAGCGGCGGTCACAGATACGCAGTATTTT.

This chain joins TRBV9 and TRBJ1-2; no firm D call. With 0 bases removed from V and 8 bases from J, the gap between germline ends came to 11 bases. The CDR3 is 13 residues long. From germline, CDR1 is SGDLS and CDR2 YYNGEE. The CDR3: CASSVVENSGYTF. Written as DNA, the CDR3 is TGTGCCAGCAGCGTAGTAGAGAACTCGGGCTACACCTTC.

The rearrangement joins TRBV5-1 to TRBJ1-2; D call uncertain. Trimming pared 5 bases from V and 8 bases from J, leaving 16 bases between. The germline CDR1 and CDR2 sequences are SGHRS and YFSETQ. This CDR3 comprises 13 residues. The CDR3: CASSDRLGEGYTF. For the CDR3, the DNA is TGCGCCAGCAGTGACCGACTTGGGGAGGGCTACACCTTC. Looking up the rest from reference TRBV5-1 and TRBJ1-2 gives the full variable domain: KAGVTQTPRYLIKTRGQQVTLSCSPISGHRSVSWYQQTPGQGLQFLFEYFSETQRNKGNFPGRFSGRQFSNSRSEMNVSTLELGDSALYLCASSDRLGEGYTFGSGTRLTVV.

The J gene is TRBJ1-1, the V gene TRBV5-3; D is perhaps TRBD1 (6 bases). TRBV5-3 is an ORF; its function is uncertain. This CDR3 has 14 residues. V was clipped by 4 bases and J by 2 bases, with 12 bases between them. The CDR3 DNA is TGTGCCAGAAGCGAAAAACAGGGTAACACTGAAGCTTTCTTT. It yields the protein CARSEKQGNTEAFF.

In DNA form, the CDR3 reads TGTGCCAGCAGCCCCCACGGGACAGGGGACGAGCAGTACTTC. Translated: CASSPHGTGDEQYF. The chain is built from TRBV9 and TRBJ2-5; 10 bases agree with TRBD1. TRBJ2-7 matches the DNA end more closely, so the J call is doubtful. Germline V lookup: CDR1 SGDLS, CDR2 YYNGEE. This CDR3 is 14 amino acids long.